The 30 T cell receptor beta chains below come from one sample, sequenced in a study of blood T cell repertoires in COVID-19. Produced via immunoSEQ multiplex PCR; TCRdb's table is partial and in-frame only. The sample has approximately 280,000 clones; roughly 89% are singletons. The sequenced sample consisted of PBMCs or T cells enriched from blood (not recorded which). These TCRs come from an older woman who had recovered from COVID-19.

The CDR3 bases are TGTGCCAGCGCCCGCGAGGTTAATTCACCCCTCCACTTT. This codes for CASAREVNSPLHF. This rearrangement joins TRBV6-5 to TRBJ1-6; no reliable D call. V dropped 8 bases and J dropped 6 bases, with 11 bases sitting between them. CDR3 length equals 13 residues. Germline V gene sequence: CDR1 MNHEY, CDR2 SVGAGI.

The genes are TRBV28 and TRBJ1-4; D remains ambiguous. V lost 6 bases to trimming and J lost 13 bases, with 12 bases between them. Germline CDR1 and CDR2: MDHEN and SYDVKM. This CDR3 is built from 11 residues. The DNA of the CDR3 is TGTGCCAGCAGGGCAGGTCGCCGACTGTTTTTT. Residues: CASRAGRRLFF.

The sample holds one count of this clone. The chain employs TRBV3-1 (or the pseudogene TRBV3-2) and TRBJ2-1; D is possibly TRBD2 (6 bases). V lost 5 bases to trimming and J lost 1 base, with 9 bases between them. The CDR3 runs to 14 residues. CDR1 and CDR2 from the germline V gene are LGHDT and YNNKEL (reference sequence). The CDR3 loop reads CASSNRGSYNEQFF. CDR3 DNA sequence: TGTGCCAGCAGCAACCGGGGGTCCTACAATGAGCAGTTCTTC.

The chain recombines TRBV24-1 with TRBJ2-1, with D tentatively TRBD2 (6 bases). CDR3 length: 12 amino acids. Germline CDR1 is KGHDR and CDR2 is SFDVKD. Trimming took off 2 bases at V and 16 bases at J, with 14 bases between the two ends. The CDR3 reads CATSDYGGVEFF. The CDR3 coding sequence is TGTGCCACCAGTGATTACGGGGGTGTGGAATTCTTC.

This clone occurred once. V and J are TRBV6-5 and TRBJ1-1; no firm D call. CDR3 length: 14 residues. The germline V and J ends were trimmed by 8 bases and 5 bases, with 18 bases remaining between them. Germline V gene data show CDR1 as MNHEY and CDR2 as SVGAGI. The CDR3 nucleotides read TGTGCCAGCGGAACCAACTTTCGGGGAACTGAAGCTTTCTTT. Protein sequence: CASGTNFRGTEAFF.

This chain links TRBV27 with TRBJ1-2; maybe TRBD1 (6 bases). The CDR3 runs to 16 residues. The ends were cut back, 6 bases at V and 1 base at J, with 18 bases in the middle. CDR1 MNHEY and CDR2 SMNVEV come from the germline V gene (reference sequence). The CDR3 loop is CASSTIRTANNYGYTF. As DNA, the CDR3 is TGTGCCAGCAGCACGATCCGGACAGCAAATAACTATGGCTACACCTTC.

As DNA, the CDR3 is TGCGCCAGCAGCCATGGACAGGGGGCTAACTATGGCTACACCTTC. This sequence encodes CASSHGQGANYGYTF. The rearrangement links TRBV5-1 to TRBJ1-2; 10 bases fit TRBD1. After removal of 4 bases from V and 0 bases from J, the junction contained 3 bases not matched to a gene. CDR1 is SGHRS, CDR2 YFSETQ, per germline. The CDR3 runs to 15 residues.

The chain links TRBV15 to TRBJ2-2; 10 nucleotides line up with TRBD2. The ends lost 6 bases at V and 3 bases at J; junction bases unmatched: 4. Germline lookup yields CDR1 LNHNV and CDR2 YYDKDF (reference sequence). The CDR3 has 15 amino acids. The CDR3 nucleotides are TGTGCCACCAGACAGCTAGCGGGGGACACCGGGGAGCTGTTTTTT. Protein: CATRQLAGDTGELFF. The full variable domain, in which reference TRBV15 and TRBJ2-2 provide the parts outside the CDR3, is DAMVIQNPRYQVTQFGKPVTLSCSQTLNHNVMYWYQQKSSQAPKLLFHYYDKDFNNEADTPDNFQSRRPNTSFCFLDIRSPGLGDTAMYLCATRQLAGDTGELFFGEGSRLTVL.

This chain connects TRBV19 to TRBJ2-1; 8 positions agree with TRBD2. Trimming at V came to 4 bases and at J to 6 bases, leaving 8 bases not matched to a gene. Looked up from germline, CDR1 is LNHDA and CDR2 is SQIVND (reference sequence). The CDR3 spans 15 residues. CDR3 in DNA: TGTGCCAGTAGTAACCGGGGGGGCTCTGGCAATGAGCAGTTCTTC. Protein sequence: CASSNRGGSGNEQFF.

The chain carries TRBV5-1 and TRBJ2-5, with 10 bases matching TRBD2. The CDR3 totals 16 residues. In germline, CDR1 is SGHRS, CDR2 YFSETQ. Losses at the gene ends were 1 base for V and 4 bases for J; bases not matched to a gene: 7. The CDR3 region is CASSLPSGGAGETQYF. CDR3 sequence (DNA): TGCGCCAGCAGCTTGCCAAGCGGGGGGGCGGGAGAGACCCAGTACTTC.

This clone has just one count. The J gene is TRBJ1-1, the V gene TRBV27; possibly TRBD1 for D (6 bases). This CDR3 is 15 amino acids long. Germline V gives CDR1 MNHEY, CDR2 SMNVEV (reference sequence). With 6 bases removed from V and 6 bases from J, the gap between germline ends came to 20 bases. CDR3 residues: CASSSLGTLGSEAFF. In DNA, the CDR3 is TGTGCCAGCAGCTCTCTTGGGACACTTGGCTCTGAAGCTTTCTTT.

V usage is TRBV29-1 and J usage is TRBJ1-5; D unclear. CDR3 length: 13 amino acids. CDR1 is SQVTM and CDR2 is ANQGSEA in the germline V gene. Trimming removed 3 bases at V and 0 bases at J, with 6 bases between. CDR3 in DNA: TGCAGCGTTGAGTACAGTAGCAATCAGCCCCAGCATTTT. Translating it yields CSVEYSSNQPQHF.

The rearrangement uses TRBV28 and TRBJ2-3; TRBD2 agrees at 13 bases. The germline V gene encodes CDR1 MDHEN and CDR2 SYDVKM. The junction had 7 bases not matched to a gene; V was cut back by 6 bases and J by 4 bases. This CDR3 region has 16 residues. The CDR3 region has the DNA TGTGCCAGCAGCCCAGGGACTAGCGGGATATCAGATACGCAGTATTTT. Its protein product is CASSPGTSGISDTQYF.

This CDR3 is CASSLQTSGSSYEQYF. CDR3 bases: TGTGCCAGCAGCCTACAGACTAGCGGGAGCTCCTACGAGCAGTACTTC. The chain links TRBV7-9 to TRBJ2-7, with TRBD2 matching over 12 bases. This CDR3 comprises 16 residues. CDR1 is SEHNR, CDR2 FQNEAQ, per germline (reference sequence). The J segment lost 0 bases and the V segment lost 5 bases, leaving 5 bases of the junction unmatched.

The V call is TRBV10-3, the J call TRBJ2-3; possibly TRBD1 for D (5 bases). Per the germline V gene, CDR1 is ENHRY and CDR2 is SYGVKD. This CDR3 contains 15 residues. V was trimmed by 3 bases and J by 3 bases, leaving 13 bases between them. In nucleotides, the CDR3 is TGTGCCATCAGTGAATACGGCAGGGTGACAGATACGCAGTATTTT. As protein: CAISEYGRVTDTQYF.

The V and J genes are TRBV30 and TRBJ1-4; D might be TRBD1 (6 bases). The CDR3 contains 14 residues. Looked up from germline, CDR1 is GTSNPN and CDR2 is SVGIG (reference sequence). The V end was cut by 1 base, the J end by 7 bases, with 13 bases between. The CDR3 reads CAWSAQGLLEKLFF. The CDR3 DNA follows: TGTGCCTGGAGTGCGCAGGGGCTCCTTGAAAAACTGTTTTTT.

The gene calls are TRBV7-6 and TRBJ1-4; no firm D call. Trimming left V 3 bases short and J 0 bases short, with 26 bases between. CDR3 length equals 21 residues. CDR1 SGHVS and CDR2 FNYEAQ come from the germline V gene. The CDR3 DNA sequence: TGTGCCAGCAGCTTCCCTCCCCGGGTACGTCGCGGTCCTGCAACTAATGAAAAACTGTTTTTT. It codes for CASSFPPRVRRGPATNEKLFF.

The chain recombines TRBV5-4 with TRBJ2-1; 10 nucleotides align to TRBD2. Unmatched junction bases numbered 9, after V lost 1 base and J lost 8 bases. Per germline, CDR1 SGHNT and CDR2 YYREEE (reference sequence). The CDR3 extends over 16 amino acids. This CDR3 is CASSLLLAGVGDEQFF. The CDR3 DNA reads as TGTGCCAGCAGCTTGCTTCTAGCGGGAGTTGGCGATGAGCAGTTCTTC.

V and J are TRBV4-2 and TRBJ2-7, with D possibly being TRBD2 (6 bases). This CDR3 is built from 15 residues. Between the trimmed V and J ends, which lost 1 base and 3 bases, there was a span of 13 bases. CDR1 LGHNA and CDR2 YNFKEQ come from the germline V gene. CDR3 region: CASSQATGSYYEQYF. CDR3 in DNA: TGTGCCAGCAGCCAAGCAACCGGGAGCTACTACGAGCAGTACTTC.

CDR3 amino acids: CATLGRTGIGRSGGNTIYF. The CDR3 coding sequence is TGTGCCACCCTAGGCAGGACAGGGATTGGAAGATCGGGAGGAAACACCATATATTTT. The chain uses TRBV6-4 and TRBJ1-3, with 8 bases matching TRBD1. The CDR3 covers 19 residues. Losses at the gene ends were 10 bases for V and 4 bases for J; bases not matched to a gene: 24. CDR1 and CDR2 from the germline V gene are MRHNA and SNTAGT.

DNA for the CDR3: TGTGCCAGCAGCTTCCCGGGTCCCGGGGAGCTGTTTTTT. Amino acids: CASSFPGPGELFF. The chain is built from TRBV11-2 and TRBJ2-2; D unclear. This CDR3 comprises 13 residues. V was shortened by 3 bases and J by 6 bases, with 8 bases between the two germline ends. The germline CDR1 and CDR2 sequences are SGHAT and FQNNGV.

V usage is TRBV6-2 or TRBV6-3 and J usage is TRBJ2-5; 8 bases fit TRBD2. After removal of 5 bases from V and 5 bases from J, the junction contained 7 bases not matched to a gene. CDR1 and CDR2 from the germline V gene are MNHEY and SVGEGT. The CDR3 is 14 residues long. DNA for the CDR3: TGTGCCAGCAGTACCGGGACTAGGGGTGAGACCCAGTACTTC. This translates into CASSTGTRGETQYF.

The rearrangement joins TRBV2 to TRBJ1-1; D gene uncertain. The V end lost 5 bases, the J end lost 2 bases, and 15 bases lay between the germline ends. Germline CDR1 reads SNHLY; CDR2 reads FYNNEI. The CDR3 runs 15 residues. CDR3 sequence: CASSSDLSGNTEAFF. In nucleotides, the CDR3 is TGTGCCAGCAGTTCAGACCTTTCGGGAAACACTGAAGCTTTCTTT.

V is TRBV4-1 and J is TRBJ2-7, with 9 bases that match TRBD2. CDR1 MGHRA and CDR2 YSYEKL come from the germline V gene. V shed 1 base and J 3 bases; nucleotides not matched to a gene: 4. CDR3 length equals 15 residues. The CDR3 protein is CASSQVVAGDYEQYF. As DNA, the CDR3 is TGCGCCAGCAGCCAAGTTGTAGCGGGAGACTACGAGCAGTACTTC.

The V call is TRBV3-1 (or the pseudogene TRBV3-2), the J call TRBJ1-5; D remains unclear. V shed 0 bases and J shed 3 bases, with 9 bases lying between them. From germline, CDR1 is LGHDT and CDR2 YNNKEL (reference sequence). The CDR3 is made up of 15 amino acids. The CDR3 loop is CASSQDSGVNQPQHF. DNA for the CDR3: TGTGCCAGCAGCCAAGATTCTGGAGTCAATCAGCCCCAGCATTTT.

V gene TRBV25-1 combines with J gene TRBJ2-7; the D is unclear. Trimming left V 4 bases short and J 3 bases short, with 13 bases between. The length of the CDR3 is 14 residues. Germline-derived CDR1 and CDR2 are MGHDK and SYGVNS. CDR3 protein: CASSGPVLGYEQYF. The CDR3, as DNA: TGTGCCAGCAGTGGGCCAGTTCTAGGCTACGAGCAGTACTTC.

CDR3 nucleotide sequence: TGTGCCAGCAGCCCTGGGACAGGGGAGACCCAGTACTTC. Protein: CASSPGTGETQYF. The V call is TRBV11-1, the J call TRBJ2-5, with 9 bases lining up with TRBD1. After removal of 5 bases from V and 5 bases from J, the junction contained 3 bases not matched to a gene. The CDR3 consists of 13 residues. Germline CDR1 and CDR2: SGHAT and FQDESV (reference sequence).

The chain carries TRBV25-1 and TRBJ2-2, with D perhaps matching TRBD1 (6 bases). The CDR3 is 16 amino acids. In germline, CDR1 is MGHDK, CDR2 SYGVNS. Trimming cost V 1 base and J 4 bases, with 13 bases left between them. The CDR3 bases are TGTGCCAGCAGTGAATGGGGGACAACAGGCACCGGGGAGCTGTTTTTT. This gives the protein CASSEWGTTGTGELFF.

The gene calls are TRBV18 and TRBJ2-1; weak D call: TRBD2 (6 bases). The CDR3 is 12 residues long. V lost 10 bases to trimming and J lost 8 bases, with 15 bases between them. CDR1 and CDR2 (germline): KGHSH, LQKENI. CDR3 protein: CATTGVTDEQFF. The CDR3, as DNA: TGTGCCACCACGGGAGTTACGGATGAGCAGTTCTTC.

This rearrangement joins TRBV5-6 to TRBJ1-2; unclear D gene. V was pared by 4 bases and J by 5 bases, with 9 bases between. CDR1 SGHDT and CDR2 YYEEEE come from the germline V gene. The CDR3 length is 12 residues. CDR3: CASSPPFYGYTF. CDR3 coding DNA: TGTGCCAGCAGCCCCCCCTTTTATGGCTACACCTTC.